This record looks at one TCR beta chain sequence and its context. Reverse transcribed after extraction, RNA yielded cDNA as the sequencing template. Sequencing was performed with immunoSEQ multiplex PCR; in TCRdb, only in-frame clones are kept and a portion is missing. The sample yields approximately 180,000 clones, about 63% seen once. This sample is drawn from a study of CD8+ T cells in alopecia areata. Germline V gene sequence: CDR1 SGHRS, CDR2 YFSETQ. The length of the CDR3 is 15 residues. With 0 bases removed from V and 5 bases from J, the gap between germline ends came to 12 bases. Individuals with alopecia areata gave both lesional scalp punch biopsies and peripheral blood for collection.

The chain links TRBV5-1 to TRBJ2-1; the D call may be TRBD1 or TRBD2 (6 bases each). This TCR came from a human donor with alopecia areata. The sequencing here drew on CD4+ T cells sorted from blood, taken at week 0. The CDR3: CASSLVGGFNNEQFF. CDR3 in DNA: TGCGCCAGCAGCTTGGTAGGGGGGTTCAACAATGAGCAGTTCTTC.